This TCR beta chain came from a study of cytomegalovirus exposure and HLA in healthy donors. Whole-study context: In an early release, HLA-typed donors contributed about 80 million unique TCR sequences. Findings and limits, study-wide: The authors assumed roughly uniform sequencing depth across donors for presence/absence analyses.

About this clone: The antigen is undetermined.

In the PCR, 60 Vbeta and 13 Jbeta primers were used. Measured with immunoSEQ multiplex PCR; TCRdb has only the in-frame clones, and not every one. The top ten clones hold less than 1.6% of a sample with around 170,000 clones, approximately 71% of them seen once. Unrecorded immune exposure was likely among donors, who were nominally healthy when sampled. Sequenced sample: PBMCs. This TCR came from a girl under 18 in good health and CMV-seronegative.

The CDR3 reads CASSLRGGLTDTQYF. The CDR3 DNA sequence: TGTGCCAGCAGCTTGCGGGGGGGCCTAACAGATACGCAGTATTTT. V is TRBV7-2 and J is TRBJ2-3, with 9 bases matching TRBD2. Germline CDR1 and CDR2: SGHTA and FQGNSA. This CDR3 spans 15 amino acids. V was clipped by 3 bases and J by 3 bases; unmatched bases: 4.